These 30 T cell receptor beta chains originate from one sample sequenced in a study of blood T cell repertoires in COVID-19 (dated by TCRdb to 2018 to 2020). The protocol used for the library was the immunoSEQ multiplex PCR assay. The table was pulled from immuneACCESS by TCRdb, which kept in-frame rearrangements only. Such tables lose some clones; where checked, under half of the loss comes from unresolved V genes, and the rest has no known cause. The sample table holds 130,000 or so clones, of which approximately 90% were seen once. The top ten clonotypes cover about 2% of the sample. Specimen: peripheral blood. Receptors originate from a man between 70 and 80 years old with active COVID-19.

The CDR3 loop is CASSARTPRGISTDTQYF. The CDR3 nucleotides read TGTGCCAGCAGCGCAAGGACCCCTCGGGGGATTAGCACAGATACGCAGTATTTT. The gene calls are TRBV2 and TRBJ2-3, with D possibly being TRBD2 (6 bases). V was cut by 6 bases and J by 0 bases, with 22 bases left in between. This CDR3 has 18 amino acids. Germline V gene lookup returns CDR1 SNHLY and CDR2 FYNNEI. The full variable domain, its missing parts supplied by reference TRBV2 and TRBJ2-3, is EPEVTQTPSHQVTQMGQEVILRCVPISNHLYFYWYRQILGQKVEFLVSFYNNEISEKSEIFDDQFSVERPDGSNFTLKIRSTKLEDSAMYFCASSARTPRGISTDTQYFGPGTRLTVL.

In DNA form, the CDR3 reads TGTGCCAGCAGAAGGGACAGGGCCAACACCGGGGAGCTGTTTTTT. Translating it yields CASRRDRANTGELFF. The chain carries TRBV6-6 and TRBJ2-2, with 9 bases aligning to TRBD1. The V segment lost 6 bases and the J segment 2 bases; nucleotides outside the gene matches: 4. Germline assignment: CDR1 MNHNY and CDR2 SVGAGI (reference sequence). The CDR3 extends over 15 amino acids.

This clone has just a few counts. This chain uses TRBV6-5 with TRBJ1-5; the match to TRBD1 covers 7 bases. The V gene end was trimmed by 8 bases and the J gene end by 3 bases; junction bases not matched to a gene: 4. CDR1 is MNHEY, CDR2 SVGAGI, per germline. This CDR3 is built from 13 residues. In DNA form, the CDR3 reads TGTGCCAGCGAGGGACAGAACAATCAGCCCCAGCATTTT. It specifies CASEGQNNQPQHF.

V and J are TRBV28 and TRBJ1-1, with D possibly being TRBD1 (5 bases). This CDR3 contains 12 residues. Trimming stripped 5 bases from V and 4 bases from J, with 8 bases between. Germline assignment: CDR1 MDHEN and CDR2 SYDVKM. The CDR3 DNA reads TGTGCCAGCAGTGGGGGAGGCACTGAAGCTTTCTTT. It yields the protein CASSGGGTEAFF.

V and J are TRBV6-5 and TRBJ1-2; D may be TRBD1 (5 bases). The CDR3 contains 15 residues. CDR1 and CDR2 from the germline V gene are MNHEY and SVGAGI. The V end lost 5 bases, the J end lost 4 bases, and 17 bases lay between the germline ends. This chain's CDR3 is CASSPQDTLGYGYTF. The CDR3 DNA sequence: TGTGCCAGCAGTCCTCAGGACACCCTTGGCTATGGCTACACCTTC.

This chain links TRBV18 with TRBJ2-7, with 7 bases that match TRBD1. Germline CDR1 KGHSH, CDR2 LQKENI. The CDR3 is 15 residues long. The V and J ends lost 6 bases and 3 bases, in that order; junction bases with no gene match: 11. CDR3 coding DNA: TGTGCCAGCTCCCCGGGACAGTCGACATTCTACGAGCAGTACTTC. It specifies CASSPGQSTFYEQYF.

V usage is TRBV4-1 and J usage is TRBJ1-5; 9 bases align to TRBD1. This CDR3 has 15 amino acids. Per germline, CDR1 MGHRA and CDR2 YSYEKL. V lost 4 bases and J lost 4; bases outside the gene matches: 5. CDR3 sequence (DNA): TGCGCCAGCAGCCCTCGACAGGGGGAGAATCAGCCCCAGCATTTT. It translates to CASSPRQGENQPQHF.

The chain employs TRBV29-1 and TRBJ1-1; D gene unclear. Trimming removed 7 bases from V and 6 bases from J, with 18 bases in between. The CDR3 loop spans 13 amino acids. CDR1 is SQVTM, CDR2 ANQGSEA, per germline. Here the CDR3 reads CSAPLSGSPEAFF. In nucleotides, the CDR3 is TGCAGCGCTCCTTTGTCGGGTAGCCCTGAAGCTTTCTTT.

The CDR3 loop reads CASSQPGSGLNADTQYF. DNA of the CDR3: TGTGCCAGCAGCCAACCCGGGTCAGGGTTGAATGCAGATACGCAGTATTTT. The chain couples TRBV3-1 (or the pseudogene TRBV3-2) to TRBJ2-3; the D gene is possibly TRBD1 (5 bases). Trimming removed 2 bases from V and 4 bases from J, with 19 bases in between. Germline assignment: CDR1 LGHDT and CDR2 YNNKEL (reference sequence). There are 17 residues in the CDR3.

The chain is built from TRBV9 and TRBJ1-5; perhaps TRBD1 as D (6 bases). The V gene lost 2 bases and the J gene lost 8 bases, with 14 bases spanning the gap. Germline-derived CDR1 and CDR2 are SGDLS and YYNGEE. The CDR3 extends over 14 amino acids. CDR3 sequence (DNA): TGTGCCAGCAGCGTTACAGGGACCGGGGAGCCCCAGCATTTT. Amino acids: CASSVTGTGEPQHF.

The genes are TRBV18 and TRBJ2-2; 9 bases are a match to TRBD2. This CDR3 region has 16 residues. The V gene end was trimmed by 2 bases and the J gene end by 5 bases; junction bases not matched to a gene: 6. Germline assignment: CDR1 KGHSH and CDR2 LQKENI. CDR3 in amino acids: CASSPTTLAGTGELFF. For the CDR3, the DNA is TGTGCCAGCTCACCAACAACACTAGCGGGTACCGGGGAGCTGTTTTTT.

V is TRBV2 and J is TRBJ2-1; tentatively, D is TRBD2 (6 bases). The CDR3 length is 13 residues. Germline loops: CDR1 SNHLY, CDR2 FYNNEI. V shed 8 bases and J shed 1 base, with 9 bases lying between them. CDR3 loop: CASGRGSYNEQFF. As DNA, the CDR3 is TGTGCCAGCGGGCGGGGTTCCTACAATGAGCAGTTCTTC.

The CDR3 DNA reads TGTGCCAGCGGGGGACTAAGCGGCAATGAGCAGTTCTTC. Its protein is CASGGLSGNEQFF. The V call is TRBV6-5, the J call TRBJ2-1; 7 bases match TRBD2. CDR3 size: 13 residues. CDR1 and CDR2 (germline): MNHEY, SVGAGI. The trim removed 8 bases at V and 6 bases at J, leaving 7 bases unmatched.

The J gene is TRBJ2-7, the V gene TRBV5-5; TRBD1 agrees at 12 bases. Trimming cost V 4 bases and J 7 bases; bases outside gene matches: 6. Germline V gene data show CDR1 as SGHKS and CDR2 as YYEKEE (reference sequence). CDR3 length: 14 residues. The DNA for the CDR3 is TGTGCCAGCAGCCCGGGACAGGGGGCTCGAGAGCAGTACTTC. Its translation: CASSPGQGAREQYF. Supplemented by reference TRBV5-5 and TRBJ2-7, the full variable domain reads DAGVTQSPTHLIKTRGQQVTLRCSPISGHKSVSWYQQVLGQGPQFIFQYYEKEERGRGNFPDRFSARQFPNYSSELNVNALLLGDSALYLCASSPGQGAREQYFGPGTRLTVT.

The V call is TRBV12-5, the J call TRBJ2-3; 9 bases map to TRBD2. Trimming cost V 7 bases and J 11 bases; bases outside gene matches: 10. The CDR3 extends over 13 amino acids. CDR1 is LGHNT and CDR2 is FRNRAP in the germline V gene. CDR3 in DNA: TGTGCTAGTGCCATAGGGGCGGGAGGGCTGCAGTATTTT. Protein sequence: CASAIGAGGLQYF.

The table lists this clone with a few counts. The CDR3 DNA reads TGTGCCAGCACGGGGAACAGTCACACAGATACGCAGTATTTT. It is translated as CASTGNSHTDTQYF. The chain uses TRBV6-5 and TRBJ2-3; a weak D match, TRBD2 (5 bases). Trimming pared 7 bases from V and 2 bases from J, leaving 13 bases between. Germline V gene sequence: CDR1 MNHEY, CDR2 SVGAGI. This CDR3 spans 14 amino acids.

V is TRBV14 and J is TRBJ1-6; 9 bases match TRBD1. Looked up from germline, CDR1 is SGHDN and CDR2 is FVKESK. This CDR3 comprises 16 residues. Unmatched junction bases numbered 3, after V lost 5 bases and J lost 1 base. DNA for the CDR3: TGTGCCAGCAGCGTGGGACAGGGATCCTATAATTCACCCCTCCACTTT. Translation gives CASSVGQGSYNSPLHF.

J is TRBJ2-7 and V is TRBV7-2; 14 nucleotides align to TRBD2. Unmatched junction bases numbered 7, after V lost 3 bases and J lost 0 bases. The germline CDR1 and CDR2 sequences are SGHTA and FQGNSA. This CDR3 is built from 18 residues. The CDR3 is CASSLVGLAGAGSYEQYF. CDR3 in DNA: TGTGCCAGCAGCTTGGTGGGACTAGCGGGAGCGGGCTCCTACGAGCAGTACTTC.

The gene calls are TRBV4-3 and TRBJ1-4; 10 bases align to TRBD1. The germline V gene has CDR1 LGHNA and CDR2 YSLEER. V trimming: 0 bases; J trimming: 8 bases; junction bases outside the gene matches: 6. This CDR3 contains 16 residues. CDR3 nucleotides: TGCGCCAGCAGCCAAGAGGGACAGGGGAAGAGAGAAAAACTGTTTTTT. Translated, it gives CASSQEGQGKREKLFF.

The chain recombines TRBV27 with TRBJ1-4; D call uncertain. The V gene's germline CDR1 is MNHEY and CDR2 SMNVEV (reference sequence). This CDR3 is built from 14 residues. V gave up 0 bases and J gave up 0 bases, with 2 bases separating them. CDR3 protein: CASSLSTTNEKLFF. The CDR3 nucleotides read TGTGCCAGCAGTTTATCCACAACTAATGAAAAACTGTTTTTT.

This clone showed up many times. The chain couples TRBV7-9 to TRBJ1-3, with 7 nucleotides matching TRBD1. Germline assignment: CDR1 SEHNR and CDR2 FQNEAQ (reference sequence). After removal of 8 bases from V and 4 bases from J, the junction contained 5 bases not matched to a gene. CDR3 length: 13 amino acids. The CDR3 coding sequence is TGTGCCAGCCCGACAGGGCCCGGAAACACCATATATTTT. Its protein is CASPTGPGNTIYF.

The rearrangement links TRBV11-2 to TRBJ1-1; weak D call: TRBD1 (6 bases). The CDR3 has 14 residues. V was shortened by 4 bases and J by 5 bases, with 14 bases between the two germline ends. Looked up from germline, CDR1 is SGHAT and CDR2 is FQNNGV. In DNA, the CDR3 is TGTGCCAGCAGCTCAGGGGAGGGGAAGACTGAAGCTTTCTTT. Its translation: CASSSGEGKTEAFF. Filled out from reference TRBV11-2 and TRBJ1-1, the complete variable domain reads EAGVAQSPRYKIIEKRQSVAFWCNPISGHATLYWYQQILGQGPKLLIQFQNNGVVDDSQLPKDRFSAERLKGVDSTLKIQPAKLEDSAVYLCASSSGEGKTEAFFGQGTRLTVV.

The CDR3 protein is CASSPQGGPNTEAFF. The CDR3 DNA follows: TGTGCCAGCTCACCCCAAGGGGGCCCGAACACTGAAGCTTTCTTT. The rearrangement joins TRBV18 to TRBJ1-1; 7 positions match TRBD1. Germline lookup yields CDR1 KGHSH and CDR2 LQKENI. Germline trimming cut 3 bases from V and 1 base from J; bases unmatched to any gene: 5. CDR3 length equals 15 residues.

This sequence joins TRBV30 and TRBJ1-2, with D unresolved. Per germline, CDR1 GTSNPN and CDR2 SVGIG (reference sequence). V shed 0 bases and J shed 7 bases, with 9 bases lying between them. This CDR3 is 12 amino acids long. CDR3 loop: CAWSVILGGYTF. The CDR3 DNA sequence: TGTGCCTGGAGTGTAATCCTCGGTGGCTACACCTTC.

V gene TRBV19 combines with J gene TRBJ1-1; 7 nucleotides agree with TRBD1. The V gene's germline CDR1 is LNHDA and CDR2 SQIVND (reference sequence). The J segment lost 0 bases and the V segment lost 7 bases, leaving 5 bases of the junction unmatched. The CDR3 consists of 14 residues. As DNA, the CDR3 is TGTGCCAGTACCCACAGGGGACTGAACACTGAAGCTTTCTTT. As protein: CASTHRGLNTEAFF.

CDR3 bases: TGTGCCAGCAGCTTAGGTCCTAGCGGGGGAGGGCAAAACATTCAGTACTTC. It is translated as CASSLGPSGGGQNIQYF. The V and J genes are TRBV7-2 and TRBJ2-4, with 10 bases aligning to TRBD2. The CDR3 has 17 amino acids. Trimming took 1 base from V and 5 from J; bases not matched to a gene: 8. Germline assignment: CDR1 SGHTA and CDR2 FQGNSA.

The V and J genes are TRBV6-7 and TRBJ1-2, with D possibly matching TRBD1 (6 bases). TRBV6-7 is designated an ORF whose function remains uncertain. Trimming stripped 8 bases from V and 4 bases from J, with 11 bases between. The CDR3 is made up of 12 amino acids. The CDR3 here is CASLRGIYGYTF. The CDR3 DNA reads TGTGCCAGCCTAAGGGGGATCTATGGCTACACCTTC.

The chain employs TRBV11-2 and TRBJ2-3, with unresolved D. Germline CDR1 is SGHAT and CDR2 is FQNNGV. The CDR3 has 17 amino acids. V was pared by 4 bases and J by 5 bases, with 22 bases between. CDR3 sequence: CASSYFEPSKKRDTQYF. DNA for the CDR3: TGTGCCAGCAGCTATTTCGAGCCCTCAAAGAAGCGAGATACGCAGTATTTT. Complete variable domain (other parts from reference TRBV11-2 and TRBJ2-3): EAGVAQSPRYKIIEKRQSVAFWCNPISGHATLYWYQQILGQGPKLLIQFQNNGVVDDSQLPKDRFSAERLKGVDSTLKIQPAKLEDSAVYLCASSYFEPSKKRDTQYFGPGTRLTVL.

This clone was seen only a few times. The chain recombines TRBV5-1 with TRBJ2-7, with D uncertain. Germline-derived CDR1 and CDR2 are SGHRS and YFSETQ. Between the trimmed V and J ends, which lost 3 bases and 3 bases, there was a span of 7 bases. The CDR3 length is 12 residues. As DNA, the CDR3 is TGCGCCAGCAGCTCGGGTTTCTACGAGCAGTACTTC. Amino acid sequence: CASSSGFYEQYF.

The table lists this clone with a few counts. This chain joins TRBV3-1 (or the pseudogene TRBV3-2) and TRBJ2-6; D remains unclear. Germline CDR1 is LGHDT and CDR2 is YNNKEL (reference sequence). V was pared by 3 bases and J by 0 bases, with 3 bases between. The length of the CDR3 is 14 residues. CDR3 amino acids: CASSHLSGANVLTF. The CDR3, as DNA: TGTGCCAGCAGCCACCTCTCTGGGGCCAACGTCCTGACTTTC.